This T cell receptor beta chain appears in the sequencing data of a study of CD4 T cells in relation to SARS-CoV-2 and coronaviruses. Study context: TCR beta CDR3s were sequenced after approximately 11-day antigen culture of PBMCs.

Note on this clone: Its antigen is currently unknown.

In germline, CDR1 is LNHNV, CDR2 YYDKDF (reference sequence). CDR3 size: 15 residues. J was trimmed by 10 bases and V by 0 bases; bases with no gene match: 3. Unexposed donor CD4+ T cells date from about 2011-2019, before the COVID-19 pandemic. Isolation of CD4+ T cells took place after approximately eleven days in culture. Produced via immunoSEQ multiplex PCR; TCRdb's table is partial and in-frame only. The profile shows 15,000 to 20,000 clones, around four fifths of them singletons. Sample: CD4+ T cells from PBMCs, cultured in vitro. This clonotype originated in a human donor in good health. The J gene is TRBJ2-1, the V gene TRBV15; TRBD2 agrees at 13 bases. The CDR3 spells CATSRDPLAGGEQFF. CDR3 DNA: TGTGCCACCAGCAGAGATCCACTAGCGGGAGGGGAGCAGTTCTTC.